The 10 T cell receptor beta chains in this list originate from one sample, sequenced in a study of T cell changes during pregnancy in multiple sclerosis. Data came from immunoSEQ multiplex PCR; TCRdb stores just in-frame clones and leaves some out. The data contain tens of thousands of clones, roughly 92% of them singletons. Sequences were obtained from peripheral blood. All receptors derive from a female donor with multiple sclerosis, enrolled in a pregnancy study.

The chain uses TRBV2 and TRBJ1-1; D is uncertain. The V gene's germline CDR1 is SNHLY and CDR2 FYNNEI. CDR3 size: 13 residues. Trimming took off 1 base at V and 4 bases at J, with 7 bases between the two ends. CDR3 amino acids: CASSEDRRTEAFF. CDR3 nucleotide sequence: TGTGCCAGCAGTGAAGACAGACGCACTGAAGCTTTCTTT. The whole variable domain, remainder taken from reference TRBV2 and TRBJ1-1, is EPEVTQTPSHQVTQMGQEVILRCVPISNHLYFYWYRQILGQKVEFLVSFYNNEISEKSEIFDDQFSVERPDGSNFTLKIRSTKLEDSAMYFCASSEDRRTEAFFGQGTRLTVV.

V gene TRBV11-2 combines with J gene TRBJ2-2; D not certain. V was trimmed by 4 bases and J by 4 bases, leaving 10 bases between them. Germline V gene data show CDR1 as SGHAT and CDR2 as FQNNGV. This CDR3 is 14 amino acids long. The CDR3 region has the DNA TGTGCCAGCAGCTCTGACTTCATCACCGGGGAGCTGTTTTTT. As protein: CASSSDFITGELFF.

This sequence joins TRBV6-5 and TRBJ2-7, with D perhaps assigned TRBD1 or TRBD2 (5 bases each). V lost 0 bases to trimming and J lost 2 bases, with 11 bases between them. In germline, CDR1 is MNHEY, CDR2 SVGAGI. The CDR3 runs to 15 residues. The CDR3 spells CASSYSGAQTYEQYF. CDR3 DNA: TGTGCCAGCAGTTACTCCGGGGCGCAAACCTACGAGCAGTACTTC.

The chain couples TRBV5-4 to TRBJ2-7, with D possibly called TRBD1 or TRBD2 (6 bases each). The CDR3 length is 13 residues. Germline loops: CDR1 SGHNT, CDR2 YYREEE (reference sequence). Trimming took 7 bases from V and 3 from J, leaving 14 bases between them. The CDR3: CASGGGSGYEQYF. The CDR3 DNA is TGTGCCAGCGGAGGGGGAAGCGGCTACGAGCAGTACTTC.

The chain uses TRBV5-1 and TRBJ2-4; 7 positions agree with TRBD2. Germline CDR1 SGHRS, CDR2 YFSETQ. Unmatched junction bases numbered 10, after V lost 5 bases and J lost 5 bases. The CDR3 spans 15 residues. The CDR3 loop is CASSLGGRSENIQYF. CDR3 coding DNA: TGCGCCAGCAGTCTCGGCGGGAGATCGGAAAACATTCAGTACTTC.

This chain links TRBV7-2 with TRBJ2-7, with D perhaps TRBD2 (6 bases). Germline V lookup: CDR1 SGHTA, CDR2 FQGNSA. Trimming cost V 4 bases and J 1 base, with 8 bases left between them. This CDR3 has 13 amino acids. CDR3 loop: CASSSGLSYEQYF. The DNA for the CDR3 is TGTGCCAGCAGCTCGGGACTTTCCTACGAGCAGTACTTC.

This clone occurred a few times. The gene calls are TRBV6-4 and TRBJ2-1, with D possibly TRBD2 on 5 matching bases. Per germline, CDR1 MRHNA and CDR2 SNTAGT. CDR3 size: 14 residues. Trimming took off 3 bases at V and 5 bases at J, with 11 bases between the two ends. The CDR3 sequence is CASSERAEDNEQFF. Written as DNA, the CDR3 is TGTGCCAGCAGTGAGCGAGCGGAGGACAATGAGCAGTTCTTC.

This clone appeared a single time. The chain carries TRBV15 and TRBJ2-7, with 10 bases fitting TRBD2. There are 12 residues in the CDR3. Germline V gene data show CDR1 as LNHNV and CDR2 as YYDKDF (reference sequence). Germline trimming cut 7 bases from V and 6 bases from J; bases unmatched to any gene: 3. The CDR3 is CATTSGGSEQYF. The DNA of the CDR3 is TGTGCCACCACTAGCGGGGGATCCGAGCAGTACTTC.

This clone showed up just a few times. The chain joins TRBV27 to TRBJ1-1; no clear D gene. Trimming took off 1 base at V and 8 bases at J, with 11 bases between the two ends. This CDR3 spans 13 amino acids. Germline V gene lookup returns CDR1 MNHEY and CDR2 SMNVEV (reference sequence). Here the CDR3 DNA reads TGTGCCAGCAGTTTATGGCGCCAGGCAGAAGCTTTCTTT. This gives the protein CASSLWRQAEAFF.

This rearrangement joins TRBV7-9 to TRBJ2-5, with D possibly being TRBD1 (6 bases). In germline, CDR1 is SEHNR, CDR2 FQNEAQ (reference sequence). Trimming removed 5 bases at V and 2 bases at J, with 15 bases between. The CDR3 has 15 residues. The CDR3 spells CASSPGASPQETQYF. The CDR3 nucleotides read TGTGCCAGCAGCCCAGGGGCTAGCCCGCAAGAGACCCAGTACTTC.